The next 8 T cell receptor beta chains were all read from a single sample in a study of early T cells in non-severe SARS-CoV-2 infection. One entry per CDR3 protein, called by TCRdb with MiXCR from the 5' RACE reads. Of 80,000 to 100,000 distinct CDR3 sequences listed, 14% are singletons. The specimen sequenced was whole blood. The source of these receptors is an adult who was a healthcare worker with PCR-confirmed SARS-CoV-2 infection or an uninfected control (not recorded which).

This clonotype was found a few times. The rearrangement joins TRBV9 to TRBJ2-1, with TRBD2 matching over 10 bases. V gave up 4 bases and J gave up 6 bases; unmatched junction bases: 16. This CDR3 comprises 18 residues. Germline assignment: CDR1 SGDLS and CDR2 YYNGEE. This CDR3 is CASSSRPTVAGGGNEQFF. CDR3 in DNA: TGTGCCAGCAGCTCGAGGCCGACGGTAGCGGGAGGCGGCAATGAGCAGTTCTTC.

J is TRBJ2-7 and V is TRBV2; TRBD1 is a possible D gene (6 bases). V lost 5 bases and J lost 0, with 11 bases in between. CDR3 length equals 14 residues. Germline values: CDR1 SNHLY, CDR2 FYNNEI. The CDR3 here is CASSFRGHSYEQYF. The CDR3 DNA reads TGTGCCAGCAGTTTCAGGGGACACTCCTACGAGCAGTACTTC.

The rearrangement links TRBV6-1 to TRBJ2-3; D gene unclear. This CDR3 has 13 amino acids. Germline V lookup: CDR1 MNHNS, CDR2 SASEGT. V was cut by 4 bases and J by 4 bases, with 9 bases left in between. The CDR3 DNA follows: TGTGCCAGCAGTGTGGGCTTACCAGATACGCAGTATTTT. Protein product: CASSVGLPDTQYF.

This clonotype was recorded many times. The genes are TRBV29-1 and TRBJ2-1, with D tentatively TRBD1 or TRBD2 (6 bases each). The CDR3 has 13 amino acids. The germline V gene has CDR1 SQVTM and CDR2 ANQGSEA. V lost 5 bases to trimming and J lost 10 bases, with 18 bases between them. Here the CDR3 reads CSVITAGGGEQFF. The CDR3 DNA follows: TGCAGCGTTATAACGGCCGGGGGCGGAGAGCAGTTCTTC.

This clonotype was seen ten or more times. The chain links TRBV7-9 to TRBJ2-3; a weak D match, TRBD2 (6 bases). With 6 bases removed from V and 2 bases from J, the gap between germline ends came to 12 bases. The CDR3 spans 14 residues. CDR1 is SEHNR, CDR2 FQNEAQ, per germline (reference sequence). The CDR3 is CASSWDFSTDTQYF. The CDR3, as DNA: TGTGCCAGCAGTTGGGACTTCTCCACAGATACGCAGTATTTT. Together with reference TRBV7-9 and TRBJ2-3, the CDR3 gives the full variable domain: DTGVSQNPRHKITKRGQNVTFRCDPISEHNRLYWYRQTLGQGPEFLTYFQNEAQLEKSRLLSDRFSAERPKGSFSTLEIQRTEQGDSAMYLCASSWDFSTDTQYFGPGTRLTVL.

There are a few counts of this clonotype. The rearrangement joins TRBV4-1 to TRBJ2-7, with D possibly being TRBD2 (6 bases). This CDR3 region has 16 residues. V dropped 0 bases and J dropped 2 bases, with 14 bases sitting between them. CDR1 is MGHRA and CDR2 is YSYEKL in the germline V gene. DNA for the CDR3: TGCGCCAGCAGCCAAGACCCCGGGACTCTAACCTACGAGCAGTACTTC. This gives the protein CASSQDPGTLTYEQYF.

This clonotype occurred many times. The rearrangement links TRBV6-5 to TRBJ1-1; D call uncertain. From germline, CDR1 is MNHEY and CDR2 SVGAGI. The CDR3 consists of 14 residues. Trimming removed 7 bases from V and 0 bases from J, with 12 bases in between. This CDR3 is CASTKMTMNTEAFF. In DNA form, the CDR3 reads TGTGCCAGCACAAAAATGACCATGAACACTGAAGCTTTCTTT.

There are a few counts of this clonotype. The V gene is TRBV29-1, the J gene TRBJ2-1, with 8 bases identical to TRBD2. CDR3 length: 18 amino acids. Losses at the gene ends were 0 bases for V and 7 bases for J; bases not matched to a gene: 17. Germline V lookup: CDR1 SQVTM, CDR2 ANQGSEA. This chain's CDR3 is CSVEDWVQREKVGNEQFF. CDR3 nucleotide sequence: TGCAGCGTTGAAGATTGGGTACAGCGGGAGAAGGTAGGGAATGAGCAGTTCTTC.